A single T cell receptor (beta chain) is shown here with its context. As yet, its antigen is unknown. Each ophthalmopathy patient scored at least 3 on the Clinical Activity Score and at least 4 on NOSPECS grade, with duration under 3 months. Trimming cost V 1 base and J 2 bases, with 17 bases left between them. The CDR3 extends over 16 amino acids. Germline CDR1 GTSNPN, CDR2 SVGIG (reference sequence). The sample originates from a study of T cells in Graves' hyperthyroidism and ophthalmopathy. The investigators amplified TCR beta CDR3 regions from RNA transcripts. The HTBI set primed first-round TCR CDR3 RT-PCR. In TCRdb, the multiplex PCR reads were re-called with MiXCR into one record per CDR3 protein. Of 640,000 or so distinct CDR3 sequences detected, 14% appear once; the ten largest clones hold about 6.6%. Study results and limitations: Model predictions of ophthalmopathy came a median around 6.5 months before onset. Within blood appeared most thyroid clonotypes that had expanded above 0.001. Researchers report that a 13 V-J model separated ophthalmopathy from stable hyperthyroidism.

Sequencing was carried out using blood. The chain recombines TRBV30 with TRBJ1-2; D unclear. This receptor was obtained from a woman younger than 35 with Graves' ophthalmopathy. CDR3 sequence reads: CAWSAAGGFPNYGYTF. CDR3 coding DNA: TGTGCCTGGAGTGCTGCAGGAGGATTCCCGAACTATGGCTACACCTTC.